The subject of this entry is one T cell receptor (beta chain). Its antigen is still unknown. The V gene end was trimmed by 2 bases and the J gene end by 2 bases; junction bases not matched to a gene: 3. The CDR3 is 16 amino acids. Germline V gene sequence: CDR1 SGHVS, CDR2 FQNEAQ. This sample is part of a study of T cell responses to AZD1222 COVID-19 vaccine. Study background: Pooling was applied to second doses at about 4 or about 12 weeks.

The repertoire was sequenced with immunoSEQ multiplex PCR; TCRdb's copy has only in-frame clones and lacks some. The sample includes approximately 100,000 clones, roughly 92% of them seen just once. Broader study findings: Seropositive at baseline were only a handful of AZD1222 recipients.

The sample consisted of peripheral blood, taken on day 0 of AZD1222 vaccination. This chain links TRBV7-8 with TRBJ2-2, with TRBD2 matching 9 bases. The receptor comes from an adult in good health. The CDR3 spells CASSLLAGINTGELFF. The CDR3 nucleotides are TGTGCCAGCAGCTTACTAGCGGGGATCAACACCGGGGAGCTGTTTTTT.